The 26 T cell receptor beta chains below all came from one sample that was sequenced in a study of T cell responses to AZD1222 COVID-19 vaccine. Using immunoSEQ multiplex PCR, the repertoire was profiled, and TCRdb retains in-frame clones only, with some absent. The sample carries 30,000 to 35,000 clones, around three quarters recorded once. The sequencing here drew on peripheral blood, taken 28 days after the second AZD1222 dose. These receptors were obtained from an adult who received the AZD1222 COVID-19 vaccine.

This chain connects TRBV21-1 to TRBJ2-7; the listed D gene, TRBD1, was not tested against the DNA. TRBV21-1 is deemed a pseudogene. This CDR3 is 17 amino acids long. The CDR3 spells CASSKARPATGFYEQYF. Written as DNA, the CDR3 is TGTGCCAGCAGCAAAGCAAGGCCGGCGACAGGCTTTTACGAGCAGTACTTC.

The V call is TRBV6-4, the J call TRBJ2-7; TRBD2 agrees at 7 bases. V gave up 1 base and J gave up 1 base; unmatched junction bases: 7. Germline V gene sequence: CDR1 MRHNA, CDR2 SNTAGT. The CDR3 spans 16 residues. The CDR3 bases are TGTGCCAGCAGTGACTGGCCCAGCGGGACTTCCTACGAGCAGTACGTC. Translation gives CASSDWPSGTSYEQYV.

The chain couples TRBV25-1 to TRBJ2-1; 15 bases fit TRBD2. The germline V gene encodes CDR1 MGHDK and CDR2 SYGVNS. The CDR3 contains 15 residues. V shed 2 bases, J shed 7 bases, and the junction held 0 bases outside the gene matches. CDR3 region: CASSEGTSGRNEQFF. The CDR3 bases are TGTGCCAGCAGTGAAGGGACTAGCGGGAGGAATGAGCAGTTCTTC.

In its sample, this clone is medium-sized (0.01 to 0.1%). The rearrangement joins TRBV6-5 to TRBJ1-5, with 8 bases lining up with TRBD1. CDR3 size: 13 residues. Per the germline V gene, CDR1 is MNHEY and CDR2 is SVGAGI. The J segment lost 8 bases and the V segment lost 5 bases, leaving 5 bases of the junction unmatched. The CDR3 sequence is CASSRTGKEPQHF. DNA for the CDR3: TGTGCCAGCAGTAGGACAGGGAAGGAGCCCCAGCATTTT.

The genes are TRBV6-5 and TRBJ1-2, with 10 bases aligning to TRBD1. V was clipped by 4 bases and J by 5 bases; unmatched bases: 7. This CDR3 contains 15 residues. CDR1 and CDR2 from the germline V gene are MNHEY and SVGAGI. CDR3 DNA sequence: TGTGCCAGCAGTTCACCGGTGGACAGGGGGTATGGCTACACCTTC. Translation: CASSSPVDRGYGYTF.

The chain has TRBV19 and TRBJ2-6, with D perhaps matching TRBD2 (5 bases). Germline CDR1 LNHDA, CDR2 SQIVND (reference sequence). CDR3 size: 15 residues. V lost 7 bases, J lost 2 bases, and 12 bases lay in between. CDR3: CASIGWRTGANVLTF. The CDR3 nucleotides are TGTGCCAGTATTGGGTGGAGGACTGGGGCCAACGTCCTGACTTTC.

This chain joins TRBV5-8 and TRBJ2-3; D remains unclear. This CDR3 comprises 16 residues. The germline V and J ends were trimmed by 0 bases and 1 base, with 12 bases remaining between them. Germline V gene lookup returns CDR1 SGHTS and CDR2 YDEGEE. In nucleotides, the CDR3 is TGTGCCAGCAGCTTGGGGCTGGGGTTGGGCACAGATACGCAGTATTTT. Amino acid sequence: CASSLGLGLGTDTQYF.

V and J are TRBV27 and TRBJ1-4; TRBD1 agrees at 8 bases. Germline V CDR1 and CDR2: MNHEY, SMNVEV (reference sequence). V shed 5 bases, J shed 11 bases, and the junction held 4 bases outside the gene matches. The CDR3 extends over 12 amino acids. This CDR3 is CASSVRQGKLFF. The DNA for the CDR3 is TGTGCCAGCAGTGTTAGACAGGGGAAACTGTTTTTT. The full variable domain, completed using reference TRBV27 and TRBJ1-4, is EAQVTQNPRYLITVTGKKLTVTCSQNMNHEYMSWYRQDPGLGLRQIYYSMNVEVTDKGDVPEGYKVSRKEKRNFPLILESPSPNQTSLYFCASSVRQGKLFFGSGTQLSVL.

This chain connects TRBV5-1 to TRBJ2-5; D may be TRBD1 or TRBD2 (7 bases each). The CDR3 extends over 16 amino acids. Germline values: CDR1 SGHRS, CDR2 YFSETQ. Deletions cut 3 bases from V and 5 bases from J, with 20 bases between. This CDR3 reads CASSSAGEGATETQYF. DNA for the CDR3: TGCGCCAGCAGCTCGGCTGGGGAGGGGGCAACGGAGACCCAGTACTTC.

The chain recombines TRBV5-6 with TRBJ1-4, with D perhaps matching TRBD1 (6 bases). Germline CDR1 reads SGHDT; CDR2 reads YYEEEE. The CDR3 sequence is 16 residues long. Between the trimmed V and J ends, which lost 2 bases and 1 base, there was a span of 12 bases. DNA for the CDR3: TGTGCCAGCAGCTTTTTAGGGGGGCAAACTAATGAAAAACTGTTTTTT. Its protein product is CASSFLGGQTNEKLFF.

This clone was counted between two and nine times. The chain couples TRBV5-1 to TRBJ1-3; D perhaps matches TRBD1 (6 bases). The CDR3 is 15 residues long. Trimming shortened V by 1 base and J by 2 bases, and 10 bases separated the two germline ends. CDR1 SGHRS and CDR2 YFSETQ come from the germline V gene. The CDR3 DNA follows: TGCGCCAGCAGCTTGACAGGGATGGCTGGAAACACCATATATTTT. As protein: CASSLTGMAGNTIYF.

The J gene is TRBJ1-5, the V gene TRBV2, with D perhaps matching TRBD1 (5 bases). The germline V gene has CDR1 SNHLY and CDR2 FYNNEI. With 5 bases removed from V and 1 base from J, the gap between germline ends came to 9 bases. This CDR3 is built from 14 residues. CDR3 coding DNA: TGTGCCAGCAGTTCCCGACAGAGCAATCAGCCCCAGCATTTT. Its translation is CASSSRQSNQPQHF.

This chain connects TRBV7-8 to TRBJ1-4, with 8 bases matching TRBD1. V gave up 6 bases and J gave up 5 bases; unmatched junction bases: 5. Germline CDR1 is SGHVS and CDR2 is FQNEAQ. The CDR3 is 14 residues long. DNA of the CDR3: TGTGCCAGCAGAAGGACAGGGTTAAATGAAAAACTGTTTTTT. Its protein product is CASRRTGLNEKLFF.

This clone was found once. The V and J genes are TRBV5-1 and TRBJ2-2; 8 bases align to TRBD2. The CDR3 loop spans 15 amino acids. The germline V gene has CDR1 SGHRS and CDR2 YFSETQ. V dropped 4 bases and J dropped 3; count of bases not matched to a gene: 5. The CDR3 spells CASSGTSIDTGELFF. CDR3 in DNA: TGCGCCAGCAGCGGGACTAGTATAGACACCGGGGAGCTGTTTTTT.

This chain connects TRBV5-1 to TRBJ2-6; TRBD2 is a possible D gene (7 bases). The germline V and J ends were trimmed by 3 bases and 0 bases, with 16 bases remaining between them. The germline V gene encodes CDR1 SGHRS and CDR2 YFSETQ. The CDR3 has 18 residues. The CDR3 region has the DNA TGCGCCAGCAGCTGGACTGAGGGGGGGTCCTCTGGGGCCAACGTCCTGACTTTC. Translation gives CASSWTEGGSSGANVLTF.

The CDR3 nucleotides are TGCGCCAGCAGCCAAGCGGCTAGCGGGCACACAGATACGCAGTATTTT. It translates to CASSQAASGHTDTQYF. The V gene is TRBV4-1, the J gene TRBJ2-3; 8 bases agree with TRBD2. CDR3 length: 16 amino acids. From germline, CDR1 is MGHRA and CDR2 YSYEKL. Germline trimming cut 1 base from V and 2 bases from J; bases unmatched to any gene: 5.

This chain joins TRBV10-3 and TRBJ1-1, with TRBD1 matching over 7 bases. The CDR3 length is 15 residues. Looked up from germline, CDR1 is ENHRY and CDR2 is SYGVKD. J gave up 0 bases and V 6 bases, and 7 bases lay outside the gene matches. The CDR3 bases are TGTGCCATCAGAGAAAAGGGACAGTTGAACACTGAAGCTTTCTTT. Protein: CAIREKGQLNTEAFF.

This chain joins TRBV18 and TRBJ1-2; D remains unclear. This CDR3 is 14 amino acids long. Per the germline V gene, CDR1 is KGHSH and CDR2 is LQKENI. Trimming took 2 bases from V and 1 from J, leaving 8 bases between them. CDR3 loop: CASSPNRDNYGYTF. The CDR3 DNA reads TGTGCCAGCTCACCAAACAGAGATAACTATGGCTACACCTTC.

The V gene is TRBV6-2 or TRBV6-3, the J gene TRBJ2-7; D may correspond to TRBD1 or TRBD2 (5 bases each). CDR3 length: 14 residues. CDR1 MNHEY and CDR2 SVGEGT come from the germline V gene. The ends were cut back, 2 bases at V and 3 bases at J, with 11 bases in the middle. This CDR3 is CASSYMGVRYEQYV. The CDR3 DNA reads as TGTGCCAGCAGTTACATGGGGGTACGCTACGAGCAGTACGTC.

The chain uses TRBV7-2 and TRBJ1-5; D remains unclear. Germline CDR1 SGHTA, CDR2 FQGNSA. The CDR3 consists of 15 residues. Trimming removed 1 base at V and 4 bases at J, with 11 bases between. CDR3 nucleotides: TGTGCCAGCAGCTTAGAGGTCCAGCGGAATCAGCCCCAGCATTTT. Translating it yields CASSLEVQRNQPQHF.

J is TRBJ2-3 and V is TRBV7-2, with a tentative D call TRBD2 (5 bases). CDR1 is SGHTA and CDR2 is FQGNSA in the germline V gene. There are 15 residues in the CDR3. V shed 7 bases and J shed 0 bases, with 14 bases lying between them. Here the CDR3 DNA reads TGTGCCAGCACTCTGGGTGGCGGGAGCACAGATACGCAGTATTTT. This sequence encodes CASTLGGGSTDTQYF.

The V and J genes are TRBV6-5 and TRBJ1-6, with a tentative D call TRBD1 (5 bases). Germline CDR1 is MNHEY and CDR2 is SVGAGI. V was trimmed by 2 bases and J by 8 bases, leaving 16 bases between them. The CDR3 has 16 residues. CDR3 sequence reads: CASSYVGTAGDSPLHF. DNA for the CDR3: TGTGCCAGCAGTTACGTCGGGACGGCGGGGGATTCACCCCTCCACTTT.

V and J are TRBV6-6 and TRBJ1-5, with D uncertain. V was cut by 5 bases and J by 0 bases, with 17 bases left in between. This CDR3 is built from 17 residues. Germline CDR1 and CDR2: MNHNY and SVGAGI (reference sequence). CDR3 sequence: CASSRAGYQSSNQPQHF. The CDR3 nucleotides read TGTGCCAGCAGTCGGGCAGGATATCAAAGTAGCAATCAGCCCCAGCATTTT.

The chain links TRBV6-1 to TRBJ1-1; D not certain. Trimming stripped 2 bases from V and 0 bases from J, with 19 bases between. There are 18 residues in the CDR3. Germline-derived CDR1 and CDR2 are MNHNS and SASEGT. The CDR3 loop is CASSELWPGAGMNTEAFF. The DNA of the CDR3 is TGTGCCAGCAGTGAATTGTGGCCAGGCGCAGGTATGAACACTGAAGCTTTCTTT.

The chain is built from TRBV5-1 and TRBJ2-7; TRBD2 matches 13 bases. V dropped 4 bases and J dropped 9; count of bases not matched to a gene: 10. The germline gives CDR1 SGHRS, CDR2 YFSETQ. This CDR3 spans 15 amino acids. The chain's CDR3 is CASSAAGTSGDAQYF. DNA of the CDR3: TGCGCCAGCAGCGCCGCCGGGACTAGCGGGGATGCGCAGTACTTC.

The chain recombines TRBV30 with TRBJ2-1, with TRBD1 as a possible D gene (6 bases). Between the trimmed V and J ends, which lost 7 bases and 7 bases, there was a span of 8 bases. There are 10 residues in the CDR3. The germline CDR1 and CDR2 sequences are GTSNPN and SVGIG (reference sequence). CDR3 DNA sequence: TGTGCCTCAGGGGAGAATGAGCAGTTCTTC. Translating gives CASGENEQFF.